A single sample gave rise to the 21 T cell receptor beta chains below, sequenced in a study of OX40 agonist ivuxolimab in advanced cancers. Repertoires were generated with immunoSEQ multiplex PCR, while TCRdb's copy carries only in-frame clones and drops some. Among some 35,000 clones listed, 70% to 80% were seen once. The sequences come from CD4+ or CD8+ T cells sorted from blood, collected in a trial of the OX40 agonist ivuxolimab. The receptors come from an adult with an advanced solid tumor such as melanoma, head and neck, liver or kidney cancer.

By frequency in the sample, this clone is medium-sized. The chain joins TRBV27 to TRBJ2-4; D is undetermined. This CDR3 comprises 15 residues. Germline V gene data show CDR1 as MNHEY and CDR2 as SMNVEV (reference sequence). The V and J ends lost 0 bases and 6 bases respectively, with 12 bases between them. This CDR3 is CASSLSVAPGNIQYF. In DNA form, the CDR3 reads TGTGCCAGCAGTTTATCGGTCGCCCCTGGAAACATTCAGTACTTC.

V and J are TRBV5-6 and TRBJ1-2; 7 positions match TRBD1. The V gene end was trimmed by 4 bases and the J gene end by 4 bases; junction bases not matched to a gene: 7. The germline gives CDR1 SGHDT, CDR2 YYEEEE. The CDR3 totals 14 residues. The CDR3: CASSPTGSGYGYTF. CDR3 sequence (DNA): TGTGCCAGCAGCCCGACAGGGTCTGGCTATGGCTACACCTTC.

This chain joins TRBV19 and TRBJ2-5; D not resolved. Germline CDR1 is LNHDA and CDR2 is SQIVND (reference sequence). The CDR3 sequence is 11 residues long. V lost 6 bases and J lost 5, with 7 bases in between. CDR3 sequence (DNA): TGTGCCAGTAGCCAGAAGGAGACCCAGTACTTC. It specifies CASSQKETQYF.

A few counts support this clone. The J gene is TRBJ1-2, the V gene TRBV28, with TRBD1 identical over 7 bases. Germline CDR1 is MDHEN and CDR2 is SYDVKM. This CDR3 comprises 14 residues. Unmatched junction bases numbered 10, after V lost 8 bases and J lost 4 bases. DNA of the CDR3: TGTGCCAGCTTACCTCCAGGGGGTAGCTATGGCTACACCTTC. As protein: CASLPPGGSYGYTF.

This clone was seen only once. The V and J genes are TRBV19 and TRBJ2-7, with D maybe TRBD1 (6 bases). Per the germline V gene, CDR1 is LNHDA and CDR2 is SQIVND (reference sequence). The CDR3 covers 13 residues. V lost 6 bases to trimming and J lost 3 bases, with 12 bases between them. The CDR3 here is CASSVIQGYEQYF. The CDR3 nucleotides read TGTGCCAGTAGCGTCATACAGGGCTACGAGCAGTACTTC. Variable domain in full (rest from reference TRBV19 and TRBJ2-7): DGGITQSPKYLFRKEGQNVTLSCEQNLNHDAMYWYRQDPGQGLRLIYYSQIVNDFQKGDIAEGYSVSREKKESFPLTVTSAQKNPTAFYLCASSVIQGYEQYFGPGTRLTVT.

The CDR3 spells CASSFAGTGELFF. CDR3 DNA sequence: TGTGCCAGCAGTTTTGCAGGGACCGGGGAGCTGTTTTTT. The gene calls are TRBV27 and TRBJ2-2; weak D call: TRBD1 (5 bases). V lost 3 bases and J 5 bases, leaving 7 bases between the germline ends. The CDR3 totals 13 residues. The germline gives CDR1 MNHEY, CDR2 SMNVEV (reference sequence).

The CDR3 DNA sequence: TGTGCCAGCAGCGAACCGGGGCAGGGAAGTTCTGAAGCTTTCTTT. Translating it yields CASSEPGQGSSEAFF. This chain uses TRBV7-2 with TRBJ1-1, with D possibly TRBD1 on 5 matching bases. The CDR3 consists of 15 residues. The V gene lost 5 bases and the J gene lost 6 bases, with 19 bases spanning the gap. Germline V gene data show CDR1 as SGHTA and CDR2 as FQGNSA.

The chain links TRBV7-9 to TRBJ1-4; 8 bases fit TRBD1. CDR1 is SEHNR, CDR2 FQNEAQ, per germline (reference sequence). This CDR3 comprises 15 residues. V dropped 2 bases and J dropped 8; count of bases not matched to a gene: 7. The CDR3 DNA reads as TGTGCCAGCAGCTTATACGGACAGGGCCACGAAAAACTGTTTTTT. It is translated as CASSLYGQGHEKLFF.

The J gene is TRBJ2-1, the V gene TRBV4-1, with 7 bases aligning to TRBD2. The germline V gene encodes CDR1 MGHRA and CDR2 YSYEKL. J was trimmed by 7 bases and V by 2 bases; bases with no gene match: 14. This CDR3 is 17 amino acids long. CDR3 loop: CASSQRSSGETQNEQFF. Here the CDR3 DNA reads TGCGCCAGCAGCCAAAGGTCTAGCGGAGAAACCCAAAATGAGCAGTTCTTC.

The V and J genes are TRBV7-2 and TRBJ2-3, with TRBD1 as a possible D gene (5 bases). Trimming pared 1 base from V and 2 bases from J, leaving 10 bases between. From germline, CDR1 is SGHTA and CDR2 FQGNSA. This CDR3 spans 15 amino acids. The CDR3 reads CASSLVSGPTDTQYF. In DNA, the CDR3 is TGTGCCAGCAGCTTAGTGTCAGGGCCCACAGATACGCAGTATTTT.

This chain uses TRBV21-1 with TRBJ1-5. TRBV21-1 counts as a pseudogene. The CDR3 spans 19 residues. The chain's CDR3 is CASSTLRDGPFRSNQPQHF. The CDR3 bases are TGTGCCAGCAGCACGCTCCGGGACGGACCGTTCAGGAGCAATCAGCCCCAGCATTTT.

The chain joins TRBV7-9 to TRBJ1-4; possible D gene TRBD1, 6 bases. The CDR3 has 15 amino acids. Germline-derived CDR1 and CDR2 are SEHNR and FQNEAQ (reference sequence). The germline V and J ends were trimmed by 5 bases and 8 bases, with 18 bases remaining between them. CDR3 in amino acids: CASSEPQGPEEKLFF. CDR3 in DNA: TGTGCCAGCAGCGAACCTCAGGGGCCCGAGGAAAAACTGTTTTTT.

The chain has TRBV11-2 and TRBJ2-3, with TRBD2 matching over 8 bases. Trimming took 5 bases from V and 8 from J; bases not matched to a gene: 6. The length of the CDR3 is 13 residues. Germline V gives CDR1 SGHAT, CDR2 FQNNGV. The CDR3 loop is CASSREGSGTQYF. Here the CDR3 DNA reads TGTGCCAGCAGCCGGGAGGGGTCGGGTACGCAGTATTTT.

In its sample, this clone was seen once. The chain recombines TRBV15 with TRBJ1-2; perhaps TRBD1 as D (6 bases). CDR3 length: 20 residues. Germline lookup yields CDR1 LNHNV and CDR2 YYDKDF (reference sequence). V gave up 0 bases and J gave up 6 bases, with 29 bases separating them. As DNA, the CDR3 is TGTGCCACCAGCAGAGATGCCGGTCTCGGGGCAGGGGAGGGCAATCATGGCTACACCTTC. Its protein is CATSRDAGLGAGEGNHGYTF. Full variable domain (outside the CDR3, taken from reference TRBV15 and TRBJ1-2): DAMVIQNPRYQVTQFGKPVTLSCSQTLNHNVMYWYQQKSSQAPKLLFHYYDKDFNNEADTPDNFQSRRPNTSFCFLDIRSPGLGDTAMYLCATSRDAGLGAGEGNHGYTFGSGTRLTVV.

The chain has TRBV18 and TRBJ2-1; 7 nucleotides align to TRBD1. The germline V gene encodes CDR1 KGHSH and CDR2 LQKENI. The CDR3 totals 14 residues. V shed 1 base, J shed 10 bases, and the junction held 7 bases outside the gene matches. CDR3 protein: CASSPRSDRPEQFF. For the CDR3, the DNA is TGTGCCAGCTCACCACGCTCGGACAGGCCCGAGCAGTTCTTC.

The J gene is TRBJ2-2, the V gene TRBV6-5, with no clear D. Deletions cut 6 bases from V and 2 bases from J, with 10 bases between. CDR3 length equals 14 residues. Germline-derived CDR1 and CDR2 are MNHEY and SVGAGI. CDR3 DNA: TGTGCCAGCAGGGATCCGACAAACACCGGGGAGCTGTTTTTT. Encoded protein: CASRDPTNTGELFF.

In DNA form, the CDR3 reads TGTGCCAGCAGCCAGGACATGAGCTCCTACAATGAGCAGTTCTTC. This gives the protein CASSQDMSSYNEQFF. The rearrangement links TRBV7-6 to TRBJ2-1; perhaps TRBD1 as D (5 bases). V was pared by 5 bases and J by 0 bases, with 11 bases between. This CDR3 contains 15 residues. Germline CDR1 is SGHVS and CDR2 is FNYEAQ.

This chain uses TRBV28 with TRBJ2-2; TRBD2 matches at 11 bases. V lost 6 bases, J lost 2 bases, and 5 bases stayed unmatched. This CDR3 is 16 amino acids long. Germline V lookup: CDR1 MDHEN, CDR2 SYDVKM. CDR3 in amino acids: CASSPGLAANTGELFF. The CDR3 DNA sequence: TGTGCCAGCAGCCCGGGACTAGCGGCAAACACCGGGGAGCTGTTTTTT. Full variable domain (outside the CDR3, taken from reference TRBV28 and TRBJ2-2): DVKVTQSSRYLVKRTGEKVFLECVQDMDHENMFWYRQDPGLGLRLIYFSYDVKMKEKGDIPEGYSVSREKKERFSLILESASTNQTSMYLCASSPGLAANTGELFFGEGSRLTVL.

The chain joins TRBV10-3 to TRBJ2-3; 7 nucleotides agree with TRBD2. Germline V gene data show CDR1 as ENHRY and CDR2 as SYGVKD. This CDR3 region has 13 residues. V lost 11 bases to trimming and J lost 5 bases; unmatched junction nucleotides: 10. CDR3: CALGGGERDTQYF. The DNA for the CDR3 is TGTGCCTTGGGGGGAGGGGAAAGAGATACGCAGTATTTT.

The chain combines TRBV5-5 with TRBJ2-2; no definite D call. Trimming cost V 1 base and J 1 base, with 5 bases left between them. The CDR3 spans 14 residues. Germline V gives CDR1 SGHKS, CDR2 YYEKEE (reference sequence). CDR3 sequence reads: CASSLPWNTGELFF. CDR3 coding DNA: TGTGCCAGCAGCTTGCCTTGGAACACCGGGGAGCTGTTTTTT.

Remarks on this clone: Other nucleotide sequences in the sample specify the same CDR3. The rearrangement links TRBV7-9 to TRBJ1-5, with D unresolved. This CDR3 comprises 15 residues. Germline values: CDR1 SEHNR, CDR2 FQNEAQ (reference sequence). The ends were cut back, 1 base at V and 1 base at J, with 8 bases in the middle. The CDR3 bases are TGTGCCAGCAGCTTAGAAGGTAGCAGCAATCAGCCCCAGCATTTT. Residues: CASSLEGSSNQPQHF.